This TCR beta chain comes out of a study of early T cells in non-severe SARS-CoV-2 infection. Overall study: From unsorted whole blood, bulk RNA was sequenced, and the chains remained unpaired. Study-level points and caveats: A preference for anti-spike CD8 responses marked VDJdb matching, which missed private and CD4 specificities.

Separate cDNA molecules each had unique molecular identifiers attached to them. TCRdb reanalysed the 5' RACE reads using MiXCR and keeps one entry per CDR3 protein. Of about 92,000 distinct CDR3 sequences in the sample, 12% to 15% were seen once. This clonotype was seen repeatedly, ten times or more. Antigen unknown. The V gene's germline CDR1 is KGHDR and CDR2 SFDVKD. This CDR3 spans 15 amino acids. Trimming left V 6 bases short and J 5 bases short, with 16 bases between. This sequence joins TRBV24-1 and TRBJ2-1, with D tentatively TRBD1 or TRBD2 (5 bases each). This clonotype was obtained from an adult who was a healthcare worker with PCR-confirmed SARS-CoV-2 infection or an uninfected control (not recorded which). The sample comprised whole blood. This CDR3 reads CATSLRDPQDNEQFF. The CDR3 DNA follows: TGTGCCACCAGTCTCCGGGACCCACAGGACAATGAGCAGTTCTTC.